The entry below describes one TCR beta chain. PCR used 60 Vbeta primers and 13 Jbeta primers. Method: immunoSEQ multiplex PCR; TCRdb's copy keeps in-frame clones and lacks some. The sample comprises 200,000 to 250,000 clones, approximately 90% of which are singletons, and roughly 0.99% rests with the top ten. This specimen belongs to a study of cytomegalovirus exposure and HLA in healthy donors. This CDR3 is built from 18 residues. From germline, CDR1 is SGHTA and CDR2 FQGTGA. Trimming cost V 3 bases and J 4 bases, with 22 bases left between them. The sample was PBMCs. This TCR derives from a young woman in good health and CMV-seronegative. This chain joins TRBV7-3 and TRBJ2-1; D possibly corresponds to TRBD2 (5 bases). CDR3 coding DNA: TGTGCCAGCAGCTTCCGTCTAGCCGACTATGGCTCATACAATGAGCAGTTCTTC. Translation: CASSFRLADYGSYNEQFF.